This T cell receptor (beta chain) was profiled in a study of vaccination effects on CD4 cells after COVID-19. General observations from the study: The vaccine-induced clones of healthy vaccinees included only 1 of 255 that cross-reacted with common cold coronaviruses.

This clone showed up just once. As yet, its antigen is unknown. The method was immunoSEQ multiplex PCR; TCRdb's version includes in-frame clones alone and lacks a portion of them. The data contain tens of thousands of clones, roughly 80% of them singletons. In the ViraFEST assay, antigen-specific CD4+ clonotypes were identified by expansion after peptide-pool stimulation. Cultured cells yielded isolated CD4+ T cells after 10 days. Either the mRNA-1273 or the BNT162b2 vaccine was given to participants as two doses. CDR1 and CDR2 from the germline V gene are MNHNS and SASEGT. CDR3 length: 17 residues. Trimming cost V 1 base and J 2 bases; bases outside gene matches: 8.

V gene TRBV6-1 combines with J gene TRBJ1-1, with 9 positions matching TRBD1. The receptor was isolated from a human donor who received a COVID-19 vaccine. Material: CD4+ T cells from PBMCs cultured with HCoV-OC43 spike peptides, obtained after COVID-19 vaccination. The subset here: HCoV-OC43 spike overlapping peptide pool stimulation. CDR3 in DNA: TGTGCCAGCAGTGAAGTCCGGGACAGGGCCTATAACACTGAAGCTTTCTTT. Translating gives CASSEVRDRAYNTEAFF.